The clone carrying this TCR beta chain was seen ten or more times. Time point in this sample: newly diagnosed GD, antithyroid drugs for less than 3 months. Construction of the TCR library relied on RNA isolated from PBMCs. The record originates from a study of regulatory T cells in long-lasting Graves disease. Germline V gene data show CDR1 as DFQATT and CDR2 as SNEGSKA (reference sequence). The CDR3 is made up of 13 amino acids. Through Arm-PCR of CDR3 regions and iRepertoire HTBI primers, TCR beta libraries were built. TCRdb itself ran the multiplex PCR reads through MiXCR, one entry per CDR3 protein. The sample contains about 530,000 distinct CDR3 sequences, around 16% of which appear only once. The same sample was also used in a study of T cells in Graves' hyperthyroidism and ophthalmopathy.

The receptor comes from a woman aged 40-60 years with Graves disease. The chain has TRBV20-1 and TRBJ1-1; no clear D gene. The material sequenced was peripheral blood mononuclear cells (PBMCs), taken at new diagnosis, from a patient treated with antithyroid drugs. The CDR3 here is CRGYSPLNTEAFF. CDR3 DNA: TGCAGGGGGTACAGCCCTCTGAACACTGAAGCTTTCTTT.